This T cell receptor beta chain emerged from a study of T-cell memory formation after mild COVID-19. J gave up 8 bases and V 0 bases, and 14 bases lay outside the gene matches. The CDR3 length is 17 residues. From germline, CDR1 is SGHRS and CDR2 YFSETQ. TCRdb independently ran MiXCR on the 5' RACE reads; one entry per CDR3 protein. The top ten clones hold 7% to 9.5% of a sample with around 420,000 distinct CDR3 sequences, around 24% of them seen once. This clonotype was picked up a small number of times. Sequences were obtained from PBMCs or a T cell subset sorted from them (not recorded which). This receptor was taken from an adult woman who had mild COVID-19 (a few samples of this study predate the infection). Cell type and time point are not known. The rearrangement links TRBV5-1 to TRBJ1-2; 9 positions agree with TRBD1. The CDR3 DNA reads as TGCGCCAGCAGCTTGGTTGGTCAAACAGGGGGCGCGAGAGGCTACACCTTC. This codes for CASSLVGQTGGARGYTF.